The clone carrying this TCR beta chain was counted at least ten times. As yet, its antigen is unknown. Together with thyroid ultrasound, orbital computed tomography, serum thyroxine and TRAb, clinical symptoms were used for diagnoses. The data were obtained in a study of T cells in Graves' hyperthyroidism and ophthalmopathy. What was amplified from RNA transcripts were TCR beta CDR3 regions. HTBI primers were employed in a first-round RT-PCR of the TCR CDR3. TCRdb re-called the multiplex PCR reads through MiXCR, storing one row per CDR3 protein. The sample includes a few hundred thousand distinct CDR3 sequences, approximately 13% of them seen just once. Study findings and constraints: Blood shared most expanded thyroid clonotypes above 0.001.

The specimen was blood. This TCR derives from a young woman with Graves' hyperthyroidism.

This CDR3 reads CASSEARQPVLYGYTF. The CDR3 nucleotides are TGTGCCAGCAGTGAAGCGCGGCAGCCTGTTCTCTATGGCTACACCTTC. The gene calls are TRBV2 and TRBJ1-2, with no clear D. This CDR3 has 16 residues. In germline, CDR1 is SNHLY, CDR2 FYNNEI. V gave up 0 bases and J gave up 4 bases, with 15 bases separating them.